The 10 T cell receptor beta chains below were found in one sample sequenced in a study of OX40 agonist ivuxolimab in advanced cancers. Libraries were prepared by immunoSEQ multiplex PCR; TCRdb keeps only in-frame clonotypes and omits some of them. The repertoire consists of 70,000 to 95,000 clones, with 94% occurring once and the leading ten covering about 20%. The sample consisted of CD4+ or CD8+ T cells sorted from blood, taken in a trial of the OX40 agonist ivuxolimab. All receptors derive from an adult with an advanced solid tumor such as melanoma, head and neck, liver or kidney cancer.

The genes are TRBV28 and TRBJ1-4, with 8 positions matching TRBD1. V gave up 5 bases and J gave up 6 bases; unmatched junction bases: 8. Germline V gene lookup returns CDR1 MDHEN and CDR2 SYDVKM. The CDR3 spans 15 residues. The CDR3 region has the DNA TGTGCCAGCAGTCCCACCGGGACAGGCGATGAAAAACTGTTTTTT. Residues: CASSPTGTGDEKLFF.

CDR3 sequence (DNA): TGTGCCAGCAGTGACGGGGACAGGGCCCACGAGCAGTACTTC. This translates into CASSDGDRAHEQYF. The rearrangement joins TRBV2 to TRBJ2-7, with 9 positions matching TRBD1. With V trimmed by 3 bases and J by 5 bases, 5 bases remained unmatched. Germline V CDR1 and CDR2: SNHLY, FYNNEI. The CDR3 spans 14 residues. Based on the CDR3 plus reference TRBV2 and TRBJ2-7, the full variable domain is EPEVTQTPSHQVTQMGQEVILRCVPISNHLYFYWYRQILGQKVEFLVSFYNNEISEKSEIFDDQFSVERPDGSNFTLKIRSTKLEDSAMYFCASSDGDRAHEQYFGPGTRLTVT.

The chain has TRBV7-2 and TRBJ2-7, with TRBD2 matching 10 bases. The germline V gene has CDR1 SGHTA and CDR2 FQGNSA. CDR3 size: 14 residues. The J segment lost 5 bases and the V segment lost 5 bases, leaving 6 bases of the junction unmatched. CDR3 nucleotides: TGTGCCAGCAGCCAAGGACTAGCGGCGAACGAGCAGTACTTC. This encodes CASSQGLAANEQYF.

The genes are TRBV9 and TRBJ1-2; tentative D call: TRBD1 (6 bases). From germline, CDR1 is SGDLS and CDR2 YYNGEE. Trimming took off 2 bases at V and 4 bases at J, with 15 bases between the two ends. The CDR3 has 15 residues. The DNA for the CDR3 is TGTGCCAGCAGCGTCGCTGGACAGAGCCTCTATGGCTACACCTTC. Translating gives CASSVAGQSLYGYTF.

The rearrangement links TRBV7-2 to TRBJ2-1, with 11 bases aligning to TRBD2. Trimming at V came to 5 bases and at J to 9 bases, leaving 6 bases not matched to a gene. CDR1 is SGHTA, CDR2 FQGNSA, per germline. This CDR3 comprises 14 residues. CDR3 residues: CASSHSGGDGEQFF. For the CDR3, the DNA is TGTGCCAGCAGCCATAGCGGGGGGGATGGTGAGCAGTTCTTC.

As DNA, the CDR3 is TGTGCCAGCAGTTTAGGGGGTTTTAATTCACCCCTCCACTTT. Amino acid sequence: CASSLGGFNSPLHF. The V and J genes are TRBV27 and TRBJ1-6; tentative D call: TRBD1 (5 bases). This CDR3 comprises 14 residues. Per the germline V gene, CDR1 is MNHEY and CDR2 is SMNVEV (reference sequence). V was pared by 2 bases and J by 6 bases, with 8 bases between.

J is TRBJ2-5 and V is TRBV13; D not certain. The CDR3 spans 12 residues. Between the trimmed V and J ends, which lost 5 bases and 5 bases, there was a span of 9 bases. Germline V gives CDR1 PRHDT, CDR2 FYEKMQ (reference sequence). The CDR3 spells CASSPSWETQYF. CDR3 in DNA: TGTGCCAGCAGCCCATCTTGGGAGACCCAGTACTTC.

The chain recombines TRBV7-2 with TRBJ2-6; 9 positions agree with TRBD1. The V segment lost 3 bases and the J segment 1 base; nucleotides outside the gene matches: 7. Germline V gene data show CDR1 as SGHTA and CDR2 as FQGNSA. The CDR3 has 18 amino acids. The CDR3 region is CASSFRDRVLSGANVLTF. CDR3 in DNA: TGTGCCAGCAGCTTCCGGGACAGGGTCTTATCTGGGGCCAACGTCCTGACTTTC.

V gene TRBV4-3 combines with J gene TRBJ2-7; D may be TRBD1 (5 bases). CDR1 and CDR2 from the germline V gene are LGHNA and YSLEER. This CDR3 comprises 16 residues. V dropped 0 bases and J dropped 2 bases, with 14 bases sitting between them. The CDR3 protein is CASSQDPQGSPYEQYF. The CDR3 DNA reads TGCGCCAGCAGCCAAGATCCGCAGGGATCCCCCTACGAGCAGTACTTC.

The J gene is TRBJ1-4, the V gene TRBV7-9, with D unresolved. V shed 1 base and J shed 8 bases, with 5 bases lying between them. Germline V lookup: CDR1 SEHNR, CDR2 FQNEAQ (reference sequence). The CDR3 extends over 12 amino acids. CDR3 protein: CASSLGQEKLFF. The CDR3 nucleotides read TGTGCCAGCAGCTTAGGGCAGGAAAAACTGTTTTTT.